The sequence of this T cell receptor (beta chain) was determined in a study of shared clonotypes between healthy human individuals. The CDR3 is made up of 11 amino acids. Germline assignment: CDR1 SGHNT and CDR2 YENEEA. Trimming shortened V by 5 bases and J by 6 bases, and 5 bases separated the two germline ends. Data came from immunoSEQ multiplex PCR; TCRdb stores just in-frame clones and leaves some out. The sample records under 1,900,000 clones, about 98.5% being singletons. V is TRBV11-3 and J is TRBJ2-1, with D hard to call. The sequenced sample was naive CD4+ T cells sorted from blood. Subset specified: CD45RA+ positively selected. This receptor was taken from a man aged 25 to 45 in good health. CDR3 in DNA: TGTGCCAGCAGCGGTTCCAATGAGCAGTTCTTC. Protein: CASSGSNEQFF.